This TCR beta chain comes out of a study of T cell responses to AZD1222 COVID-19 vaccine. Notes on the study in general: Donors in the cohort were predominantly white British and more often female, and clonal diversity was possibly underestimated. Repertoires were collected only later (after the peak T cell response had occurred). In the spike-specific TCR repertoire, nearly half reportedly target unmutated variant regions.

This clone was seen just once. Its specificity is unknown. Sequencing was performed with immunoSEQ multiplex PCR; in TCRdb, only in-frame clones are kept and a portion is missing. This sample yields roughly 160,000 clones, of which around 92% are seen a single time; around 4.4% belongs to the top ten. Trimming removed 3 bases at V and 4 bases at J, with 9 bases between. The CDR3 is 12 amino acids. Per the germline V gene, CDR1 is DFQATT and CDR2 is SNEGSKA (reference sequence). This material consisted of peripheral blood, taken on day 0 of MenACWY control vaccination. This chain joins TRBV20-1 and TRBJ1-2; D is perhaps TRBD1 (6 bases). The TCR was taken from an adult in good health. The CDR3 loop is CSASEQGYGYTF. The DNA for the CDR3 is TGCAGTGCTAGTGAACAGGGCTATGGCTACACCTTC.